The 15 T cell receptor beta chains below were found in one sample sequenced in a study of Ad26.COV2.S vaccination and SARS-CoV-2 variants. This table comes from immunoSEQ multiplex PCR, and its TCRdb copy is limited to in-frame clones, with some not included. Of roughly 500,000 clones in the sample, 89% were seen once. The treatment was: some 20 received Ad26.COV2.S at low or high dose, single or two shots; 5 received placebo; per-sample allocation not given. The samples date from day 63 after the first vaccine or placebo injection. This material consisted of peripheral blood, taken in a trial of Ad26.COV2.S vaccine versus placebo. The source of these receptors is a person aged 18 to 59 who received the Ad26.COV2.S COVID-19 vaccine or a placebo.

V is TRBV5-1 and J is TRBJ2-5, with 9 bases lining up with TRBD1. The CDR3 has 13 residues. Germline values: CDR1 SGHRS, CDR2 YFSETQ. V gave up 0 bases and J gave up 9 bases; unmatched junction bases: 3. The DNA for the CDR3 is TGCGCCAGCAGCTTGGGACAGGGGGAATCCCAGTACTTC. This sequence encodes CASSLGQGESQYF.

The CDR3 coding sequence is TGCGCCAGCAGCCCCCCCGAGAGCACAGATACGCAGTATTTT. Translating it yields CASSPPESTDTQYF. The V gene is TRBV5-1, the J gene TRBJ2-3; D remains ambiguous. Looked up from germline, CDR1 is SGHRS and CDR2 is YFSETQ. V lost 4 bases to trimming and J lost 0 bases, with 9 bases between them. This CDR3 has 14 amino acids.

The chain combines TRBV28 with TRBJ2-7; D possibly uses TRBD1 or TRBD2 (6 bases each). The germline V gene encodes CDR1 MDHEN and CDR2 SYDVKM. Trimming removed 4 bases at V and 5 bases at J, with 15 bases between. The CDR3 contains 14 residues. In DNA form, the CDR3 reads TGTGCCAGCAGTTCCGGGGGCGATTTCCACGAGCAGTACTTC. It yields the protein CASSSGGDFHEQYF.

This rearrangement joins TRBV5-1 to TRBJ2-6, with D tentatively TRBD2 (5 bases). Per the germline V gene, CDR1 is SGHRS and CDR2 is YFSETQ. The germline V and J ends were trimmed by 5 bases and 2 bases, with 8 bases remaining between them. The CDR3 loop spans 14 amino acids. The CDR3 region has the DNA TGCGCCAGCAGTCGGGATGCTGGGGCCAACGTCCTGACTTTC. This gives the protein CASSRDAGANVLTF.

The sample holds a few counts of this clone. The chain is built from TRBV7-9 and TRBJ1-2; no clear D gene. The ends were cut back, 5 bases at V and 4 bases at J, with 14 bases in the middle. Germline V lookup: CDR1 SEHNR, CDR2 FQNEAQ (reference sequence). This CDR3 region has 14 residues. In DNA, the CDR3 is TGTGCCAGCAGCCCCCCCGGGGAGGCCTATGGCTACACCTTC. The encoded protein is CASSPPGEAYGYTF.

For this clone: The same CDR3 is also encoded by other DNA sequences in this sample. V is TRBV4-3 and J is TRBJ1-1, with D tentatively TRBD1 (6 bases). Germline-derived CDR1 and CDR2 are LGHNA and YSLEER. The ends were cut back, 3 bases at V and 0 bases at J, with 11 bases in the middle. The CDR3 covers 15 residues. The CDR3 is CASSQAGGMNTEAFF. The DNA of the CDR3 is TGCGCCAGCAGCCAGGCGGGGGGCATGAACACTGAAGCTTTCTTT.

The chain combines TRBV18 with TRBJ1-1; no clear D gene. This CDR3 has 15 residues. V gave up 0 bases and J gave up 0 bases, with 8 bases separating them. Germline CDR1 and CDR2: KGHSH and LQKENI. The DNA for the CDR3 is TGTGCCAGCTCACCACCGAAGGGTATGAACACTGAAGCTTTCTTT. Protein product: CASSPPKGMNTEAFF.

This clone was counted a few times. CDR3 coding DNA: TGTGCCAGCAGACTCGGCCCTTGCTGGCAGTACGTC. It specifies CASRLGPCWQYV. V is TRBV3-1 (or the pseudogene TRBV3-2) and J is TRBJ2-7, with D hard to call. The CDR3 contains 12 residues. Germline CDR1 LGHDT, CDR2 YNNKEL (reference sequence). Trimming shortened V by 6 bases and J by 9 bases, and 15 bases separated the two germline ends.

V is TRBV9 and J is TRBJ1-1, with 8 bases lining up with TRBD1. Germline V gives CDR1 SGDLS, CDR2 YYNGEE. This CDR3 is built from 17 residues. Unmatched junction bases numbered 8, after V lost 0 bases and J lost 1 base. CDR3 DNA: TGTGCCAGCAGCGTAGGGTCAGGGGGCTCGGAGAACACTGAAGCTTTCTTT. It codes for CASSVGSGGSENTEAFF.

The table lists this clone with a few counts. This chain connects TRBV24-1 to TRBJ2-2; D is possibly TRBD2 (5 bases). The CDR3 is 18 amino acids. Per germline, CDR1 KGHDR and CDR2 SFDVKD. With 4 bases removed from V and 7 bases from J, the gap between germline ends came to 24 bases. DNA of the CDR3: TGTGCCACCAGTGACCGGATGGGGTCGGGGAGCCCCGGCGGGGAGCTGTTTTTT. It translates to CATSDRMGSGSPGGELFF.

The V gene is TRBV12-5, the J gene TRBJ1-5; D is unclear. This CDR3 spans 16 amino acids. The V and J ends lost 4 bases and 0 bases respectively, with 13 bases between them. CDR1 LGHNT and CDR2 FRNRAP come from the germline V gene. The CDR3 coding sequence is TGTGCTAGTGGTTGGGAAGCCCATTATAGCAATCAGCCCCAGCATTTT. Its translation is CASGWEAHYSNQPQHF.

This chain's CDR3 is CASSQARGNSYNSPLHF. CDR3 sequence (DNA): TGCGCCAGCAGCCAAGCCAGAGGCAACTCCTATAATTCACCCCTCCACTTT. The chain combines TRBV4-1 with TRBJ1-6; D remains ambiguous. The CDR3 length is 17 residues. CDR1 and CDR2 from the germline V gene are MGHRA and YSYEKL. V lost 1 base, J lost 0 bases, and 10 bases lay in between.

This chain connects TRBV15 to TRBJ2-2, with D unclear. The CDR3 sequence is 13 residues long. Trimming left V 0 bases short and J 8 bases short, with 7 bases between. Germline V gene lookup returns CDR1 LNHNV and CDR2 YYDKDF (reference sequence). The CDR3 sequence: CATSRDLGGELFF. The CDR3 nucleotides read TGTGCCACCAGCAGAGATTTGGGAGGGGAGCTGTTTTTT.

This chain uses TRBV5-6 with TRBJ1-2, with 7 bases lining up with TRBD1. J gave up 7 bases and V 4 bases, and 7 bases lay outside the gene matches. The CDR3 is 13 residues long. Looked up from germline, CDR1 is SGHDT and CDR2 is YYEEEE. The CDR3 DNA follows: TGTGCCAGCAGCGTAGGACAGGCGGCTGGCTACACCTTC. It codes for CASSVGQAAGYTF. The variable domain in full, with the rest retrieved from reference TRBV5-6 and TRBJ1-2, is DAGVTQSPTHLIKTRGQQVTLRCSPKSGHDTVSWYQQALGQGPQFIFQYYEEEERQRGNFPDRFSGHQFPNYSSELNVNALLLGDSALYLCASSVGQAAGYTFGSGTRLTVV.

This chain's CDR3 is CASSYIERTEAFF. CDR3 sequence (DNA): TGTGCCAGCAGTTACATAGAGCGGACTGAAGCTTTCTTT. The chain has TRBV7-2 and TRBJ1-1; D ambiguous. Trimming shortened V by 6 bases and J by 5 bases, and 13 bases separated the two germline ends. The CDR3 totals 13 residues. Germline-derived CDR1 and CDR2 are SGHTA and FQGNSA. Complete variable domain (other parts from reference TRBV7-2 and TRBJ1-1): GAGVSQSPSNKVTEKGKDVELRCDPISGHTALYWYRQSLGQGLEFLIYFQGNSAPDKSGLPSDRFSAERTGGSVSTLTIQRTQQEDSAVYLCASSYIERTEAFFGQGTRLTVV.